The 8 T cell receptor beta chains below all came from one sample that was sequenced in a study of T cell repertoires in aging, cancer and after chemotherapy. TRB rearrangements spanning V, D and J were amplified using mixed TRB-A/B primers. TCRdb independently ran MiXCR on the multiplex PCR reads; one entry per CDR3 protein. Of more than 2,000 distinct CDR3 sequences in the sample, about 25% are singletons; the top ten hold roughly a sixth. The template was genomic DNA from peripheral blood, not RNA. The sequenced sample consisted of blood. These receptor sequences come from a human donor with a solid tumor.

The rearrangement joins TRBV9 to TRBJ2-1, with D perhaps TRBD1 (6 bases). Trimming stripped 4 bases from V and 3 bases from J, with 17 bases between. This CDR3 has 16 residues. Germline V lookup: CDR1 SGDLS, CDR2 YYNGEE. CDR3 DNA sequence: TGTGCCAGCAGCCCCGATATGACAGGTATCTACAATGAGCAGTTCTTC. Protein: CASSPDMTGIYNEQFF.

This clonotype is deemed medium-sized (0.01 to 0.1%). CDR3 nucleotides: TGTGCCAGCAGCTCTCCGGGTTTCACTGGGGCCAACGTCCTGACTTTC. Its protein product is CASSSPGFTGANVLTF. This sequence joins TRBV5-4 and TRBJ2-6, with D hard to call. V was shortened by 3 bases and J by 2 bases, with 12 bases between the two germline ends. CDR1 SGHNT and CDR2 YYREEE come from the germline V gene (reference sequence). The CDR3 has 16 residues.

Details on this clonotype: This may stem from a read error, because a much larger clone lies one nucleotide away. The conserved phenylalanine or tryptophan normally closing the CDR3 is absent here, so this likely arose from a read error. The chain combines TRBV5-1 with TRBJ1-6; tentative D call: TRBD1 (5 bases). Trimming shortened V by 4 bases and J by 9 bases, and 14 bases separated the two germline ends. This CDR3 comprises 14 residues. The germline V gene has CDR1 SGHRS and CDR2 YFSETQ. CDR3 in DNA: TGCGCCAGCAGCCAAAGCCAGGGAAGTTCACCCCTCCACATT. Protein: CASSQSQGSSPLHI.

By sample share, this clonotype is medium-sized. This chain uses TRBV6-1 with TRBJ2-7, with D possibly called TRBD1 or TRBD2 (5 bases each). The CDR3 has 15 residues. With 4 bases removed from V and 2 bases from J, the gap between germline ends came to 15 bases. CDR1 and CDR2 from the germline V gene are MNHNS and SASEGT. The chain's CDR3 is CASSVTGTDTYEQYV. CDR3 sequence (DNA): TGTGCCAGCAGTGTAACCGGGACGGACACCTACGAGCAGTACGTC.

The genes are TRBV21-1 and TRBJ2-2; TRBD2, the table's D call, lacks a check against the DNA. TRBV21-1 is listed as a pseudogene. The CDR3 covers 18 residues. CDR3: CASPGTSGRADLTGELFF. The CDR3 nucleotides are TGTGCCAGCCCCGGGACTAGCGGGAGGGCCGACCTCACCGGGGAGCTGTTTTTT.

This clonotype was detected a few times. The chain carries TRBV20-1 and TRBJ2-7; possibly TRBD2 for D (6 bases). This CDR3 comprises 11 residues. From germline, CDR1 is DFQATT and CDR2 SNEGSKA (reference sequence). Trimming took off 6 bases at V and 4 bases at J, with 10 bases between the two ends. The CDR3 here is CSAGDFYEQYF. The CDR3, as DNA: TGCAGTGCCGGGGACTTTTACGAGCAGTACTTC.

CDR3 amino acids: CASSFLGAYEQFF. The CDR3 DNA follows: TGTGCCAGCAGCTTCTTAGGGGCCTACGAGCAGTTCTTC. The V call is TRBV5-4, the J call TRBJ2-1; TRBD1 might be the D (5 bases). Germline CDR1 reads SGHNT; CDR2 reads YYREEE (reference sequence). With 2 bases removed from V and 10 bases from J, the gap between germline ends came to 13 bases. The CDR3 length is 13 residues.

This clonotype is termed medium-sized. This CDR3 is CASSDQLRLNSPLHF. CDR3 nucleotides: TGTGCCAGCAGTGACCAACTACGCTTGAATTCACCCCTCCACTTT. V is TRBV6-1 and J is TRBJ1-6; no firm D call. The CDR3 length is 15 residues. The germline CDR1 and CDR2 sequences are MNHNS and SASEGT. Between the trimmed V and J ends, which lost 3 bases and 7 bases, there was a span of 13 bases.